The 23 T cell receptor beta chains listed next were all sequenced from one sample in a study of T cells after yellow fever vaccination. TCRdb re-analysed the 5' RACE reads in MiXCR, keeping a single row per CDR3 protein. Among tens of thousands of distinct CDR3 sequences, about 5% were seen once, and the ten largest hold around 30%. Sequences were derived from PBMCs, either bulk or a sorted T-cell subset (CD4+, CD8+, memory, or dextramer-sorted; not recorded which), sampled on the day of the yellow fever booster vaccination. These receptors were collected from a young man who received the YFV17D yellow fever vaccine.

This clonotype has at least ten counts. CDR3 coding DNA: TGTGCCAGCAGCTTTCATAGCGGGGGACCCAATGAGCAGTTCTTC. Encoded protein: CASSFHSGGPNEQFF. The rearrangement links TRBV7-9 to TRBJ2-1; TRBD2 matches 9 bases. Germline V gene data show CDR1 as SEHNR and CDR2 as FQNEAQ (reference sequence). This CDR3 contains 15 residues. Trimming at V came to 3 bases and at J to 6 bases, leaving 6 bases not matched to a gene.

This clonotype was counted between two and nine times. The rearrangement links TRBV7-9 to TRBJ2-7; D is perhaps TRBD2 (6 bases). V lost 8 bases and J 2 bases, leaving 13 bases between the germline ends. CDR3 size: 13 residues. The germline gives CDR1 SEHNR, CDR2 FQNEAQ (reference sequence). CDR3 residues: CASGGGFPYEQYF. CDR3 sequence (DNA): TGTGCCAGCGGGGGAGGCTTTCCCTACGAGCAGTACTTC.

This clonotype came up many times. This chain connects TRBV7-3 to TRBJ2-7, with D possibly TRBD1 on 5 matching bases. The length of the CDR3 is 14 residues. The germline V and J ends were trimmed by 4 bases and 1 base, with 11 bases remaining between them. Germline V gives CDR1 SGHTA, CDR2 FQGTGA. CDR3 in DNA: TGTGCCAGCAGCTCTGACAGCAGGTCCTACGAGCAGTACTTC. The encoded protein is CASSSDSRSYEQYF.

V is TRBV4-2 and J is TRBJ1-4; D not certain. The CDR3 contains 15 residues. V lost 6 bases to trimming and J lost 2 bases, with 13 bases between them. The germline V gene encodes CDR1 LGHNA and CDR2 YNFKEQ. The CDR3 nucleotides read TGTGCCAGCAGTGTGAATTCGAGGACTAATGAAAAACTGTTTTTT. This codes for CASSVNSRTNEKLFF.

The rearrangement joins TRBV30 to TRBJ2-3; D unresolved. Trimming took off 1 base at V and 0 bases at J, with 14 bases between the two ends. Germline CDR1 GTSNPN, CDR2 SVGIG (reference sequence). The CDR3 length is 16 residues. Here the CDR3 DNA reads TGTGCCTGGAGTGGTGGAGCAGGCTTTAGCACAGATACGCAGTATTTT. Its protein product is CAWSGGAGFSTDTQYF.

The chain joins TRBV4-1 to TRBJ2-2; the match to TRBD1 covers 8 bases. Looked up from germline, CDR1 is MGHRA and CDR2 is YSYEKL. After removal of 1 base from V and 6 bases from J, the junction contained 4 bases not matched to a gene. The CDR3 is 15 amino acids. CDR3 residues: CASSQVSGGSGELFF. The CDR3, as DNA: TGCGCCAGCAGCCAAGTTTCAGGGGGCTCCGGGGAGCTGTTTTTT.

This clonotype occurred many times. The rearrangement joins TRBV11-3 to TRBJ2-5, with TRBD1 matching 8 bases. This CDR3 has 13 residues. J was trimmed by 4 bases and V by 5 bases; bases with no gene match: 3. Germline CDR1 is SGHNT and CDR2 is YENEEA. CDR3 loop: CASSPRGRETQYF. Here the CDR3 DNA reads TGTGCCAGCAGCCCCAGGGGGCGAGAGACCCAGTACTTC.

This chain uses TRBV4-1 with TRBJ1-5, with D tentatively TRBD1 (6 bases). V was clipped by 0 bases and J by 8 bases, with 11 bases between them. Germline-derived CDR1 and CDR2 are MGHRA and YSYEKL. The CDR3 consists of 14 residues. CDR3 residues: CASSQDRGLEPQHF. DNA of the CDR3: TGCGCCAGCAGCCAAGATCGGGGGCTGGAGCCCCAGCATTTT.

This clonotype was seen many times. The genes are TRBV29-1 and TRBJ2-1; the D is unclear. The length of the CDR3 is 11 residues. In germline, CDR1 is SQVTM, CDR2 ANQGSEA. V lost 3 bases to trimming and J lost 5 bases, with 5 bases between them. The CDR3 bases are TGCAGCGTTGAGATCGACAATGAGCAGTTCTTC. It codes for CSVEIDNEQFF.

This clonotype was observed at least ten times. The CDR3, as DNA: TGTGCCAGCAGCGGAGGGGGCCACGAAGCTTTCTTT. It encodes CASSGGGHEAFF. V gene TRBV7-9 combines with J gene TRBJ1-1; TRBD1 agrees at 7 bases. With 5 bases clipped from V and 8 bases from J, the junction kept 5 bases outside the gene matches. Germline values: CDR1 SEHNR, CDR2 FQNEAQ (reference sequence). The length of the CDR3 is 12 residues. The variable domain in full, completed from reference TRBV7-9 and TRBJ1-1, reads DTGVSQNPRHKITKRGQNVTFRCDPISEHNRLYWYRQTLGQGPEFLTYFQNEAQLEKSRLLSDRFSAERPKGSFSTLEIQRTEQGDSAMYLCASSGGGHEAFFGQGTRLTVV.

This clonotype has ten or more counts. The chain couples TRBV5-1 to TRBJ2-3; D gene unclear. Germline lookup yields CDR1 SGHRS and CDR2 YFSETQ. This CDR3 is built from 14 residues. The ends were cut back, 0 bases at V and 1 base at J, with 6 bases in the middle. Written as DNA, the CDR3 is TGCGCCAGCAGCTTGGAACTTCGCACAGATACGCAGTATTTT. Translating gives CASSLELRTDTQYF.

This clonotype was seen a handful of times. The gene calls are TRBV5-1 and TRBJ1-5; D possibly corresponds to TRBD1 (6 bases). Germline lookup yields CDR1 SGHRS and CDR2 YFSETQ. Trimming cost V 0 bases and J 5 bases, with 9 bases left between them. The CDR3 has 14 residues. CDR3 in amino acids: CASSLEGGYQPQHF. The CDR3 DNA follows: TGCGCCAGCAGCTTGGAGGGGGGCTATCAGCCCCAGCATTTT.

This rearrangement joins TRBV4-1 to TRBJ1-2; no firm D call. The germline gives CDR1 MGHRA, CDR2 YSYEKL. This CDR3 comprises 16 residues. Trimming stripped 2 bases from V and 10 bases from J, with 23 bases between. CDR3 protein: CASSQRSRGGREDYTF. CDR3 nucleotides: TGCGCCAGCAGCCAACGGAGTCGTGGCGGTAGGGAGGACTACACCTTC.

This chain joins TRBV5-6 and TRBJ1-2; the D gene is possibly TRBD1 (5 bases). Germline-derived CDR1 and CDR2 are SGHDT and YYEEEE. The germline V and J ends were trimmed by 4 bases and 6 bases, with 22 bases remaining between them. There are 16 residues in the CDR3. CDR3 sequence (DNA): TGTGCCAGCAGCCTTCTCCGCAGGGCGAGGATCCATGGCTACACCTTC. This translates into CASSLLRRARIHGYTF.

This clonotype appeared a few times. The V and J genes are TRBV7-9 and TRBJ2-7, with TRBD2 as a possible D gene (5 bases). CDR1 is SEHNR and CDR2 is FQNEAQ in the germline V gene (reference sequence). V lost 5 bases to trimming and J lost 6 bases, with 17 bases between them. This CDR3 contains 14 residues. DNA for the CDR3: TGTGCCAGCAGCCTGGACTCGATTTATGCCGAGCAGTACGTC. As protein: CASSLDSIYAEQYV.

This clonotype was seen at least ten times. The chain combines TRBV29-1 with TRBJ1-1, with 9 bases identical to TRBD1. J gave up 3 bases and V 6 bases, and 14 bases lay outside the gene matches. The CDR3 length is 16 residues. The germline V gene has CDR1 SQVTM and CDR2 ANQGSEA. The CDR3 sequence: CSVGRIGDRVYTEAFF. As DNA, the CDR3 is TGCAGCGTGGGGAGGATCGGGGACAGGGTGTACACTGAAGCTTTCTTT.

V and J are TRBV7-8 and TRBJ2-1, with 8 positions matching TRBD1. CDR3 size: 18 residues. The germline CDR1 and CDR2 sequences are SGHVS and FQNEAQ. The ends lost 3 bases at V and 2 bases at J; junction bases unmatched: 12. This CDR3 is CASSFHGRDRCPYNEQFF. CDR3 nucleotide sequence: TGTGCCAGCAGCTTTCACGGAAGGGACAGGTGTCCCTACAATGAGCAGTTCTTC. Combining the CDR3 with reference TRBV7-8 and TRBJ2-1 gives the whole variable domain GAGVSQSPRYKVAKRGQDVALRCDPISGHVSLFWYQQALGQGPEFLTYFQNEAQLDKSGLPSDRFFAERPEGSVSTLKIQRTQQEDSAVYLCASSFHGRDRCPYNEQFFGPGTRLTVL.

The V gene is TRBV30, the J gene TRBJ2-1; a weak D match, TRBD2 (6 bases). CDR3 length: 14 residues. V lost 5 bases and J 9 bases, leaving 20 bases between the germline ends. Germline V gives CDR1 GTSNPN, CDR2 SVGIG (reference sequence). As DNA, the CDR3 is TGTGCCTGGTTCCAGGGACTTTATCTGGGTGAGCAGTTCTTC. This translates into CAWFQGLYLGEQFF.

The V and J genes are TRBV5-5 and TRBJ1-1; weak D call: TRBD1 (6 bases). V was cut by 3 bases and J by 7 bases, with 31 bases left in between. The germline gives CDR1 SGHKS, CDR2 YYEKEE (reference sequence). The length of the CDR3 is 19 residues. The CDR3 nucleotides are TGTGCCAGCAGCTCCGGGGCGGCGGCAGGGGCCTTCCGGCGGGGTGAAGCTTTCTTT. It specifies CASSSGAAAGAFRRGEAFF.

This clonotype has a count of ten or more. The CDR3, as DNA: TGTGCCACCGGACCGAGGTGGAGCACTGAAGCTTTCTTT. This encodes CATGPRWSTEAFF. V gene TRBV24-1 combines with J gene TRBJ1-1; D remains unclear. The CDR3 loop spans 13 amino acids. Germline CDR1 KGHDR, CDR2 SFDVKD. Between the trimmed V and J ends, which lost 9 bases and 4 bases, there was a span of 14 bases.

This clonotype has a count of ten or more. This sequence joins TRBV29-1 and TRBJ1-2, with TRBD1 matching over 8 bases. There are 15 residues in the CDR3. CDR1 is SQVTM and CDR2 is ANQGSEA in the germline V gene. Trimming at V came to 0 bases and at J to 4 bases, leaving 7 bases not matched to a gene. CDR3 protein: CSVEDMGDRSYGYTF. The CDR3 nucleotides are TGCAGCGTTGAAGATATGGGGGACAGGTCCTATGGCTACACCTTC.

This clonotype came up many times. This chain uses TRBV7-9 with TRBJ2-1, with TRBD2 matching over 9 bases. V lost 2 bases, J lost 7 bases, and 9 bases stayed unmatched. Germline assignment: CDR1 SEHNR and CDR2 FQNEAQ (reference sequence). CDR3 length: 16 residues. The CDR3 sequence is CASSLLSGGAWNEQFF. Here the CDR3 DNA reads TGTGCCAGCAGCTTACTTAGCGGGGGCGCGTGGAATGAGCAGTTCTTC.

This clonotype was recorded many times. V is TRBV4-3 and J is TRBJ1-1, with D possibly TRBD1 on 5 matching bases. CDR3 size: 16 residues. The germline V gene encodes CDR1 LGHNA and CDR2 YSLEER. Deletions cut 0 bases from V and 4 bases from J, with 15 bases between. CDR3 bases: TGCGCCAGCAGCCAAGATTCGGGGGTTCGGGGCACTGAAGCTTTCTTT. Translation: CASSQDSGVRGTEAFF.